The sequence of this T cell receptor beta chain was determined in a study of cytomegalovirus exposure and HLA in healthy donors. V lost 10 bases to trimming and J lost 0 bases, with 18 bases between them. CDR3 length equals 15 residues. Per germline, CDR1 LNHDA and CDR2 SQIVND (reference sequence). In its sample, this clone was seen many times. The study ran its PCR with 60 Vbeta and 13 Jbeta primers. Produced via immunoSEQ multiplex PCR; TCRdb's table is partial and in-frame only. Of 200,000 to 300,000 clones listed, approximately 84% are singletons. This chain connects TRBV19 to TRBJ1-2; D gene uncertain. Sequences were obtained from PBMCs. The TCR was taken from a woman aged 40 to 50 in good health and CMV-seropositive. The CDR3 bases are TGTGCCACCAGGAGGGAATATGAGGCTAACTATGGCTACACCTTC. Translated: CATRREYEANYGYTF.